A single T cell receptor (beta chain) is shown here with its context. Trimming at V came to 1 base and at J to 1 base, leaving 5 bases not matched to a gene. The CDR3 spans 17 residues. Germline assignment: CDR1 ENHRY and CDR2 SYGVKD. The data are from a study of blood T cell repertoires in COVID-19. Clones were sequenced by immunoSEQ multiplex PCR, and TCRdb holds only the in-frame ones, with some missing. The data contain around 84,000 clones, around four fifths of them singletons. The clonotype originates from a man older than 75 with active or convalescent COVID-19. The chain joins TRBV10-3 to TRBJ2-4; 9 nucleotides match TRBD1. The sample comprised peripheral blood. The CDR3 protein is CAISEYRTGDAKNIQYF. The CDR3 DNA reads TGTGCCATCAGTGAGTACAGGACAGGGGACGCCAAAAACATTCAGTACTTC.